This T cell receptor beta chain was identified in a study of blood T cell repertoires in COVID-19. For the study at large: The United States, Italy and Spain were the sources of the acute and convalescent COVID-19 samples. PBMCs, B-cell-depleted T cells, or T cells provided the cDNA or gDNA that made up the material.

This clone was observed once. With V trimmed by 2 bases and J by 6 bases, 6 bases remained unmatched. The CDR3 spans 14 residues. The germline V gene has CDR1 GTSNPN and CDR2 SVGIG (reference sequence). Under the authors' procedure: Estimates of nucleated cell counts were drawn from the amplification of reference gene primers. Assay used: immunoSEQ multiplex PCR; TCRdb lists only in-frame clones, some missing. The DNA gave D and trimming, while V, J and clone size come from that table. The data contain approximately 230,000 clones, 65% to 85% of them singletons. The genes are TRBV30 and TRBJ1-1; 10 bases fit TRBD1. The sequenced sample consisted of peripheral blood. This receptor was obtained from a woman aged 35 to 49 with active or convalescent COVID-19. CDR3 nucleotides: TGTGCCTGGAGTTTAGGGACAGGGGTTGCTGAAGCTTTCTTT. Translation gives CAWSLGTGVAEAFF.